What follows are 8 T cell receptor beta chains derived from one specimen sequenced in a study of blood T cell repertoires in COVID-19 (dated by TCRdb to the early 2020s). The library was prepared using the immunoSEQ multiplex PCR assay. This is the immuneACCESS table as TCRdb keeps it, with only in-frame sequences that have V and J called. A part of the clones is gone; compared with another copy, unresolved V genes explain less than half, and the rest is unexplained. The sample has 60,000 to 75,000 clones on record, 80% to 90% of them singletons. The top ten clonotypes cover 6% to 6.5% of the sample. Input material: peripheral blood. The receptors stem from a human donor in a cohort sampled during active COVID-19.

CDR3 nucleotide sequence: TGTGCCAGCAGTTACGCCAGGGCCAGCACAGATACGCAGTATTTT. Amino acids: CASSYARASTDTQYF. The rearrangement links TRBV6-2 or TRBV6-3 to TRBJ2-3, with a possible D match to TRBD1 (5 bases). This CDR3 spans 15 amino acids. The germline V and J ends were trimmed by 2 bases and 0 bases, with 9 bases remaining between them. Germline CDR1 and CDR2: MNHEY and SVGEGT.

V gene TRBV5-1 combines with J gene TRBJ1-1, with D possibly being TRBD1 (6 bases). The length of the CDR3 is 16 residues. The germline V and J ends were trimmed by 5 bases and 2 bases, with 19 bases remaining between them. Germline loops: CDR1 SGHRS, CDR2 YFSETQ. The CDR3: CASRQGPTIYNTEAFF. In nucleotides, the CDR3 is TGCGCCAGCAGACAGGGCCCGACCATCTATAACACTGAAGCTTTCTTT.

The rearrangement links TRBV24-1 to TRBJ1-1; maybe TRBD1 (6 bases). This CDR3 is 13 amino acids long. V lost 7 bases, J lost 2 bases, and 10 bases lay in between. Germline loops: CDR1 KGHDR, CDR2 SFDVKD. The CDR3 DNA follows: TGTGCCACCAGGGACAGATCTAACACTGAAGCTTTCTTT. It encodes CATRDRSNTEAFF.

This chain links TRBV2 with TRBJ2-1, with 9 bases that match TRBD2. CDR1 SNHLY and CDR2 FYNNEI come from the germline V gene. Trimming at V came to 7 bases and at J to 8 bases, leaving 6 bases not matched to a gene. This CDR3 is built from 13 residues. This chain's CDR3 is CASNPSGVHEQFF. The CDR3 nucleotides read TGTGCCAGCAATCCTAGCGGGGTCCATGAGCAGTTCTTC.

V is TRBV5-1 and J is TRBJ2-1, with 11 bases fitting TRBD2. Per the germline V gene, CDR1 is SGHRS and CDR2 is YFSETQ. This CDR3 region has 21 residues. The V and J ends lost 3 bases and 0 bases, in that order; junction bases with no gene match: 17. CDR3 loop: CASSWSRPGLAVEPSYNEQFF. In nucleotides, the CDR3 is TGCGCCAGCAGCTGGTCGAGACCGGGACTAGCGGTTGAACCCTCCTACAATGAGCAGTTCTTC.

CDR3 bases: TGCGCCAGCAGCCCGGCAGGGGGTCCCTACGAGCAGTACTTC. Protein: CASSPAGGPYEQYF. This chain uses TRBV5-1 with TRBJ2-7; 7 bases map to TRBD1. V lost 4 bases to trimming and J lost 2 bases; unmatched junction nucleotides: 6. The CDR3 is 14 residues long. Germline loops: CDR1 SGHRS, CDR2 YFSETQ.

The chain combines TRBV2 with TRBJ2-7; perhaps TRBD1 as D (5 bases). Trimming left V 11 bases short and J 6 bases short, with 20 bases between. CDR1 is SNHLY, CDR2 FYNNEI, per germline. The CDR3 consists of 13 residues. CDR3 region: CASAPRDFGEQYF. The CDR3 bases are TGTGCCTCGGCCCCCAGGGATTTTGGCGAGCAGTACTTC.

The chain carries TRBV3-1 (or the pseudogene TRBV3-2) and TRBJ1-4; D is unresolved. This CDR3 has 13 residues. The V gene lost 7 bases and the J gene lost 3 bases, with 9 bases spanning the gap. CDR1 and CDR2 (germline): LGHDT, YNNKEL (reference sequence). The CDR3 here is CASTGKANEKLFF. As DNA, the CDR3 is TGTGCCAGCACGGGGAAGGCTAATGAAAAACTGTTTTTT.